This T cell receptor (beta chain) stems from a study of shared clonotypes between healthy human individuals. The data were produced by immunoSEQ multiplex PCR, yet TCRdb's version contains in-frame clones alone and is incomplete. The sample holds approximately 1.1 million clones; about four fifths are singletons and the top ten take 0.52%. Concerning this clone itself: Its antigen is unidentified.

Study outcomes and limitations: Richness estimates generally favored naive over memory subsets.

In germline, CDR1 is MNHEY, CDR2 SMNVEV (reference sequence). The CDR3 consists of 13 residues. V was clipped by 2 bases and J by 5 bases, with 9 bases between them. Sequenced material: memory CD4+ T cells from PBMCs. Subset denoted: CD45RA-negative fraction. J is TRBJ2-5 and V is TRBV27; D is possibly TRBD1 or TRBD2 (5 bases each). The sequence was collected from a man aged 18 to 30 in good health. Some clones in this sample may be carry-over from other donors' samples. DNA of the CDR3: TGTGCCAGCAGTTTACGGGGCACTGAGACCCAGTACTTC. Its translation is CASSLRGTETQYF.